These 23 T cell receptor beta chains were all obtained from the same sample, sequenced in a study of Graves' ophthalmopathy and Graves' hyperthyroidism. RNA transcripts were the source from which TCR beta CDR3 regions were amplified. The first-round RT-PCR employed HTBI primers together with the Qiagen OneStep RT-PCR kit. A multiplex PCR was then performed as the second round. TCRdb re-derived calls from the multiplex PCR reads in MiXCR, one entry per CDR3 protein. This table holds hundreds of thousands of distinct CDR3 sequences, around a fifth found once. Input material: peripheral blood. The origin of the receptors is a woman aged 18-30 years with stable Graves' hyperthyroidism. Some clones in this sample may be carry-over from other donors' samples.

The sample holds a few counts of this clonotype. This may come from a read error, since a much larger clone is one base off. The chain's CDR3 is CSASDFGTGVSHLHF. CDR3 nucleotides: TGCAGTGCTAGCGACTTCGGGACAGGGGTTTCACACCTCCACTTT. The chain joins TRBV20-1 to TRBJ1-6, with 10 bases aligning to TRBD1. From germline, CDR1 is DFQATT and CDR2 SNEGSKA (reference sequence). CDR3 length: 15 amino acids.

CDR3 nucleotides: TGTGCCAGCAGCTTAGAAGAAATCGGGGAGCTGTTTTTT. This codes for CASSLEEIGELFF. The chain couples TRBV7-8 to TRBJ2-2; D call uncertain. This CDR3 contains 13 residues. Looked up from germline, CDR1 is SGHVS and CDR2 is FQNEAQ. V lost 1 base and J 7 bases, leaving 7 bases between the germline ends.

At least ten counts were recorded for this clonotype. The chain combines TRBV7-2 with TRBJ2-7, with 14 bases aligning to TRBD2. The J segment lost 7 bases and the V segment lost 5 bases, leaving 7 bases of the junction unmatched. CDR3 length: 15 residues. CDR1 SGHTA and CDR2 FQGNSA come from the germline V gene. CDR3 loop: CASSRTGTSGSEQYF. Here the CDR3 DNA reads TGTGCCAGCAGCCGGACCGGGACTAGCGGGAGTGAGCAGTACTTC.

The table lists this clonotype with many counts. V is TRBV5-1 and J is TRBJ1-1; possibly TRBD1 for D (6 bases). Deletions cut 4 bases from V and 1 base from J, with 14 bases between. CDR3 size: 15 residues. The germline gives CDR1 SGHRS, CDR2 YFSETQ. The CDR3: CASSVNRDWNTEAFF. CDR3 in DNA: TGCGCCAGCAGCGTAAACAGGGATTGGAACACTGAAGCTTTCTTT.

In this sample, this clonotype turned up many times. The chain couples TRBV6-5 to TRBJ1-1, with D possibly TRBD1 on 5 matching bases. V lost 2 bases and J lost 5, with 21 bases in between. The germline gives CDR1 MNHEY, CDR2 SVGAGI. The CDR3 covers 17 residues. CDR3 in DNA: TGTGCCAGCAGTTACCGGCGGGGGGAGGAGTGGAGGACTGAAGCTTTCTTT. Protein sequence: CASSYRRGEEWRTEAFF.

This rearrangement joins TRBV28 to TRBJ2-7; tentatively, D is TRBD1 (6 bases). The CDR3 totals 12 residues. From germline, CDR1 is MDHEN and CDR2 SYDVKM. V lost 10 bases and J lost 1, with 11 bases in between. The CDR3: CATETGSYEQYF. The CDR3 bases are TGTGCCACCGAGACAGGATCCTACGAGCAGTACTTC.

This clonotype was counted many times. This chain joins TRBV27 and TRBJ1-1; D is perhaps TRBD1 (5 bases). Deletions cut 0 bases from V and 5 bases from J, with 10 bases between. CDR3 size: 14 residues. Looked up from germline, CDR1 is MNHEY and CDR2 is SMNVEV (reference sequence). The CDR3 protein is CASSLSGTQTEAFF. CDR3 sequence (DNA): TGTGCCAGCAGTTTATCAGGGACCCAGACTGAAGCTTTCTTT.

This clonotype showed up many times. In DNA, the CDR3 is TGTGCCAGCAGCTTATGGCAGCCGAACACCGGGGAGCTGTTTTTT. As protein: CASSLWQPNTGELFF. The rearrangement links TRBV11-1 to TRBJ2-2; D is uncertain. CDR1 and CDR2 from the germline V gene are SGHAT and FQDESV (reference sequence). Trimming left V 2 bases short and J 0 bases short, with 7 bases between. The CDR3 loop spans 15 amino acids. The full variable domain, its missing parts supplied by reference TRBV11-1 and TRBJ2-2, is EAEVAQSPRYKITEKSQAVAFWCDPISGHATLYWYRQILGQGPELLVQFQDESVVDDSQLPKDRFSAERLKGVDSTLKIQPAELGDSAMYLCASSLWQPNTGELFFGEGSRLTVL.

This clonotype showed up many times. The V and J genes are TRBV20-1 and TRBJ1-2; 9 bases align to TRBD1. The germline V gene has CDR1 DFQATT and CDR2 SNEGSKA (reference sequence). The CDR3 has 12 residues. V lost 5 bases, J lost 10 bases, and 8 bases stayed unmatched. CDR3 protein: CSAYTGTGIYTF. Written as DNA, the CDR3 is TGCAGTGCTTACACCGGGACAGGGATCTACACCTTC.

At least ten counts were recorded for this clonotype. This chain links TRBV28 with TRBJ2-7; TRBD2 might be the D (6 bases). The V end lost 6 bases, the J end lost 0 bases, and 15 bases lay between the germline ends. The CDR3 spans 15 residues. Per the germline V gene, CDR1 is MDHEN and CDR2 is SYDVKM. The CDR3 coding sequence is TGTGCCAGCAGGACCAGCGGGCCCTTCTCCTACGAGCAGTACTTC. This translates into CASRTSGPFSYEQYF.

The chain joins TRBV3-1 to TRBJ1-2, with D perhaps TRBD1 (5 bases). Germline V gives CDR1 LGHDT, CDR2 YNNKEL (reference sequence). The ends were cut back, 0 bases at V and 5 bases at J, with 13 bases in the middle. This CDR3 spans 15 amino acids. The CDR3 spells CASSQDRFGTYGYTF. CDR3 DNA: TGTGCCAGCAGCCAAGATAGGTTTGGGACTTATGGCTACACCTTC.

This sequence joins TRBV9 and TRBJ2-7; 10 nucleotides line up with TRBD2. The CDR3 length is 15 residues. J gave up 5 bases and V 1 base, and 6 bases lay outside the gene matches. CDR1 and CDR2 (germline): SGDLS, YYNGEE. This CDR3 reads CASSVRGLAYDEQYF. The CDR3 DNA is TGTGCCAGCAGCGTAAGGGGACTAGCGTACGACGAGCAGTACTTC.

In DNA form, the CDR3 reads TGTGCCAGCAGTTTCTACAGAGGGGAGGACACTGAAGCTTTCTTT. It codes for CASSFYRGEDTEAFF. This chain links TRBV12-3 or TRBV12-4 with TRBJ1-1; D may be TRBD1 (5 bases). V lost 3 bases and J lost 3, with 14 bases in between. The CDR3 loop spans 15 amino acids.

This clonotype turned up a few times. The gene calls are TRBV12-3 or TRBV12-4 and TRBJ1-1, with 8 bases fitting TRBD1. V shed 8 bases and J 4 bases; nucleotides not matched to a gene: 9. The CDR3 sequence is 14 residues long. The CDR3 spells CASAPRRGPTEAFF. CDR3 bases: TGTGCCAGCGCCCCGCGCAGGGGGCCCACTGAAGCTTTCTTT.

The rearrangement uses TRBV28 and TRBJ2-7, with 7 bases that match TRBD1. Germline V gene data show CDR1 as MDHEN and CDR2 as SYDVKM. Germline trimming cut 5 bases from V and 5 bases from J; bases unmatched to any gene: 9. The CDR3 extends over 14 amino acids. CDR3 coding DNA: TGTGCCAGCAGTCTCCACACAGGGGATAACGAGCAGTACTTC. Translating it yields CASSLHTGDNEQYF.

At least ten counts were recorded for this clonotype. This chain joins TRBV7-3 and TRBJ2-7; D assignment may be TRBD1 or TRBD2 (5 bases each). The ends were cut back, 4 bases at V and 7 bases at J, with 14 bases in the middle. Germline V CDR1 and CDR2: SGHTA, FQGTGA. This CDR3 has 13 amino acids. The chain's CDR3 is CASSWGTVGEQYF. The CDR3 DNA follows: TGTGCCAGCAGCTGGGGGACCGTGGGAGAGCAGTACTTC.

As concerns this clonotype: At one end, the junction sequence differs from germline, possibly due to a read error. The chain links TRBV29-1 to TRBJ2-2; possibly TRBD2 for D (5 bases). This CDR3 has 13 residues. Per germline, CDR1 SQVTM and CDR2 ANQGSEA. The CDR3 DNA reads TGCAGCGGGACTGACGGCGGCCCTGGGGAGCTGTTGTTT. This gives the protein CSGTDGGPGELLF.

The genes are TRBV11-2 and TRBJ2-7, with D perhaps assigned TRBD1 or TRBD2 (6 bases each). The CDR3 runs 16 residues. CDR1 is SGHAT and CDR2 is FQNNGV in the germline V gene. Trimming stripped 6 bases from V and 4 bases from J, with 22 bases between. The CDR3 is CASSPIRTAAGYEQYF. DNA of the CDR3: TGTGCCAGCAGTCCAATCCGGACAGCTGCGGGATACGAGCAGTACTTC. Combining the CDR3 with reference TRBV11-2 and TRBJ2-7 gives the whole variable domain EAGVAQSPRYKIIEKRQSVAFWCNPISGHATLYWYQQILGQGPKLLIQFQNNGVVDDSQLPKDRFSAERLKGVDSTLKIQPAKLEDSAVYLCASSPIRTAAGYEQYFGPGTRLTVT.

This clonotype was seen at least ten times. The genes are TRBV11-2 and TRBJ1-6, with D hard to call. The germline gives CDR1 SGHAT, CDR2 FQNNGV. The CDR3 is 12 amino acids. Trimming took 5 bases from V and 10 from J, leaving 9 bases between them. CDR3 loop: CASSPATSPLHF. DNA for the CDR3: TGTGCCAGCAGCCCGGCGACCTCACCCCTCCACTTT.

This clonotype appeared many times. The chain links TRBV20-1 to TRBJ1-2; D unclear. Trimming stripped 6 bases from V and 8 bases from J, with 16 bases between. In germline, CDR1 is DFQATT, CDR2 SNEGSKA (reference sequence). This CDR3 is built from 12 residues. For the CDR3, the DNA is TGCAGTGCCAATATCAAGGGCCGGGGCTACACCTTC. This codes for CSANIKGRGYTF.

This clonotype was recorded many times. This chain uses TRBV12-3 or TRBV12-4 with TRBJ1-2; D uncertain. Trimming took off 6 bases at V and 4 bases at J, with 12 bases between the two ends. CDR3 length equals 13 residues. The CDR3 protein is CASSPNRAYGYTF. The CDR3 coding sequence is TGTGCCAGCAGCCCCAACAGAGCCTATGGCTACACCTTC.

This clonotype was counted at least ten times. This sequence joins TRBV20-1 and TRBJ2-2; D is possibly TRBD2 (6 bases). V was shortened by 0 bases and J by 3 bases, with 11 bases between the two germline ends. Germline V gives CDR1 DFQATT, CDR2 SNEGSKA (reference sequence). The CDR3 loop spans 15 amino acids. The CDR3 bases are TGCAGTGCTAGAGAGGCGGGGCGGTACACCGGGGAGCTGTTTTTT. Its translation: CSAREAGRYTGELFF.

Comment on this clonotype: A read error may be the cause here, since a much bigger clone is one base away. The chain has TRBV20-1 and TRBJ2-5; weak D call: TRBD1 (5 bases). Trimming stripped 1 base from V and 0 bases from J, with 6 bases between. Germline V CDR1 and CDR2: DFQATT, SNEGSKA (reference sequence). This CDR3 is built from 13 residues. CDR3 DNA sequence: TGCAGTGCTAGAGGGACATACCAAGAGACCCAGTACTTC. Residues: CSARGTYQETQYF.